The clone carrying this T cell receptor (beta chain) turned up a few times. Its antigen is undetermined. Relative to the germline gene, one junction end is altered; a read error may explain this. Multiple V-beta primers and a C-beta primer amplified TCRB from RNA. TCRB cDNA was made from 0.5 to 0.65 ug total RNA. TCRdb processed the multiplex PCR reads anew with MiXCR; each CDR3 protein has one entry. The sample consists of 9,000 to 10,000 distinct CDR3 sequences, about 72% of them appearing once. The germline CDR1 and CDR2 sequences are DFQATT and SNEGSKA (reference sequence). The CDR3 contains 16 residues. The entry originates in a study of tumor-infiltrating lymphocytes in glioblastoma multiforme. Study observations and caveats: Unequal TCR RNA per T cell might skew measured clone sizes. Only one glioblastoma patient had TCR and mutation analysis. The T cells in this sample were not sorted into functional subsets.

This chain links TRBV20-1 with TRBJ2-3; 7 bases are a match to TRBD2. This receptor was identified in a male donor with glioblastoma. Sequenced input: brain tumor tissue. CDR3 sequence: CNASSGRISGADTQYF. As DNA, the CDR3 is TGCAATGCTAGCTCCGGGAGGATTTCGGGCGCAGATACGCAGTATTTT.